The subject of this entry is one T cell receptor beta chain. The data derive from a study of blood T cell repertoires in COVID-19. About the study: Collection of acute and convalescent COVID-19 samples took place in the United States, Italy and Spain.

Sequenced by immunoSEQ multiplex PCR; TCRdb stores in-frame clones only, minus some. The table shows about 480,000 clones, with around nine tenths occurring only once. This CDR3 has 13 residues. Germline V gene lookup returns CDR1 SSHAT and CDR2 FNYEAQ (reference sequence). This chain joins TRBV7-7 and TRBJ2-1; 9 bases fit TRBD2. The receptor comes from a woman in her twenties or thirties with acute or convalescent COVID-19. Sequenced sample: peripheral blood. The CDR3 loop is CLSWVAGARGWFF. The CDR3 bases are TGTCTATCCTGGGTAGCGGGGGCGCGGGGTTGGTTCTTC.